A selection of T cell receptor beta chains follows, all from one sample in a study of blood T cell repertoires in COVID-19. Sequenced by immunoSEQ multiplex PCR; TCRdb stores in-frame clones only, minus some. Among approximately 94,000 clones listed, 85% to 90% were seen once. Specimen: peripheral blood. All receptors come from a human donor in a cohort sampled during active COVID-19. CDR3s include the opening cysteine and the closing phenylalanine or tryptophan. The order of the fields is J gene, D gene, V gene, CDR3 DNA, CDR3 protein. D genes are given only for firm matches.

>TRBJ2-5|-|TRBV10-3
TGTGCCATCAGTGAGTCTGGCAGCCAAGAGACCCAGTACTTC
CAISESGSQETQYF
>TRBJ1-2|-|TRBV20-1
TGCAGTGCTAGAGGAGGGCAAGGCTACACCTTC
CSARGGQGYTF
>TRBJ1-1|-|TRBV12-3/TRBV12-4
TGTGCCAGCATGATCGGGAGGGGCACTGAAGCTTTCTTT
CASMIGRGTEAFF
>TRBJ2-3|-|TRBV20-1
TGCAGTGCCCTTCTAGAGACTACGCAGTATTTT
CSALLETTQYF
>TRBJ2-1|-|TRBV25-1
TGTGCCAGCCGGAACCCCCGAGGAGACAATGAGCAGTTCTTC
CASRNPRGDNEQFF
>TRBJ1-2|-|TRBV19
TGTGCCAGTAGTATAGGGGCGGGCTACACCTTC
CASSIGAGYTF
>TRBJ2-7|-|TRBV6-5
TGTGCCAGCAACCCAGGGTTCGGAAACGAGCAGTACTTC
CASNPGFGNEQYF
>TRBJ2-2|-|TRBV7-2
TGTGCCAGCAGCTCGCCCAGGTCGAACACCGGGGAGCTGTTTTTT
CASSSPRSNTGELFF
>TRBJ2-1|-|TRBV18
TGTGCCAGCTCACCCTCCCGTGGGGCCAATGAGCAGTTCTTC
CASSPSRGANEQFF
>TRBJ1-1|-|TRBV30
TGTGCCTGGAATAGGGGGAACACTGAAGCTTTCTTT
CAWNRGNTEAFF